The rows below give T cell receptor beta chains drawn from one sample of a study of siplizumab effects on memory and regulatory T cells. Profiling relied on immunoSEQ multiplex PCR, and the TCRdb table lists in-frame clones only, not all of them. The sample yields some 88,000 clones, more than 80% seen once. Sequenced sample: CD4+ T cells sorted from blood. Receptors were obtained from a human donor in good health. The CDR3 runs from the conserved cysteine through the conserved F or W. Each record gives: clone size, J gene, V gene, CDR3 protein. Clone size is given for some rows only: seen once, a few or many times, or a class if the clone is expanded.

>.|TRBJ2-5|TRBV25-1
CASSEGGGRALLETQYF
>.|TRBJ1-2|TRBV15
CATSELGQTSYGYTF
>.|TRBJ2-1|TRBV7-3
CASSLLASGRVNEQFF
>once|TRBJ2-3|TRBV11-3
CASSLVTDTQYF
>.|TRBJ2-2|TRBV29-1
CSVVRSPAGELFF
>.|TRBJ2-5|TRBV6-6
CASSGQSTPYGTQYF
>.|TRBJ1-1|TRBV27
CASSPRPNTEAFF
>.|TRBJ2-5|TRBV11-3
CASSLQQAQETQYF
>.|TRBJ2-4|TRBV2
CASSEALGGTGVSLAKNIQYF
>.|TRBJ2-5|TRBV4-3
CASSQGTARGTQYF
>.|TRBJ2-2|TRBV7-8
CASSSGLAGGLNTGELFF
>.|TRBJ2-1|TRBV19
CASSTGTGVSGEQFF
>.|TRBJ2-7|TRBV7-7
CASSLGLPGTAYEQYF
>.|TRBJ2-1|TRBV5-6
CASSSWTLSYNEQFF
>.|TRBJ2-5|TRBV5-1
CASSPGTEETQYF
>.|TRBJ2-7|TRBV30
CAWTFEGGLGYEQYF
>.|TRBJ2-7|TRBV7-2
CASSLADGKPYEQYF
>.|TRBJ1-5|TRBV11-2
CASSLRGPDQPQHF
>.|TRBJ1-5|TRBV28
CASSFGPSRQPQHF
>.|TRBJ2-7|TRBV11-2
CASSLGGNSYEQYF
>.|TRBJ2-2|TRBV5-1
CASSLAHSGSNTGELFF
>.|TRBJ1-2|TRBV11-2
CASSRSGTEVYGYTF
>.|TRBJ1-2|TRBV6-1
CASRDQGLANYGYTF
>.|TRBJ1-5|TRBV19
CAISGTGGGQPQHF
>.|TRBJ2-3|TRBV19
CASSDSGTSGFTDTQYF
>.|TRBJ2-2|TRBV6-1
CASERTSGGTGELFF
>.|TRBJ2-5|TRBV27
CASSLRSQETQYF
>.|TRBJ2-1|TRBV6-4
CASKPHGGRVEQFF
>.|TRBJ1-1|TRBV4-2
CASSQDRGQGTEAFF
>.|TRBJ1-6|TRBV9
CASSVESTELGSPLHF
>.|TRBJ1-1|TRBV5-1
CASSSPGGQTNMNTEAFF
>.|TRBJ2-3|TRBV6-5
CASSSLSGSGTDTQYF
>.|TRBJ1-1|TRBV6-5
CASSSGTGGTEAFF
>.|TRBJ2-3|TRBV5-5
CASSLGLLTDTQYF
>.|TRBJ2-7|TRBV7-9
CASRSQDSSYEQYF
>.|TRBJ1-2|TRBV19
CASSIELLGYGYTF
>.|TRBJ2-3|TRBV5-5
CASSRPGQGTDTQYF
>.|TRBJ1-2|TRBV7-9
CASSLAPDNYGYTF
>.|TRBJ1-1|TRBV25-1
CASSAPGQPNTEAFF
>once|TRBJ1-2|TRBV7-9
CASSTEVENYGYTF
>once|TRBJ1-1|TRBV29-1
CSVVPWDGTHTEAFF
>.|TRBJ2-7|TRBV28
CASSPSGTGGYEQYF
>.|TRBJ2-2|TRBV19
CASSTGGLVTGELFF
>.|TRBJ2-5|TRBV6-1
CASSEGSSGTETQYF
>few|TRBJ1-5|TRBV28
CASRRGGQVQPQHF
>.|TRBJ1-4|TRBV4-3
CASSQARSMGASNEKLFF
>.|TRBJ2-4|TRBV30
CAWSVSGRAKNIQYF
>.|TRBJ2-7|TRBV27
CASSLSVGYEQYF